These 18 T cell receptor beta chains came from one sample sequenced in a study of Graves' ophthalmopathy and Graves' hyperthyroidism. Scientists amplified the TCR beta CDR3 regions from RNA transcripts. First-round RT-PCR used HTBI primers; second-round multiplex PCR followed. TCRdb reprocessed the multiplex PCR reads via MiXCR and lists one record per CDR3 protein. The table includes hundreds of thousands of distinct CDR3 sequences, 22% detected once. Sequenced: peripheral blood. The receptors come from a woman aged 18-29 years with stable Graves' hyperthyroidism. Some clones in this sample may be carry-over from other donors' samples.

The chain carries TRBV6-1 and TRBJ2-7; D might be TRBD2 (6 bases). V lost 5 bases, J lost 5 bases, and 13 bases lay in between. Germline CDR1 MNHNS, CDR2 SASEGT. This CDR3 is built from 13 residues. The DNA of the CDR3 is TGTGCCAGCAGTCCCCGGGACTGGGACGAGCAGTACTTC. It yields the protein CASSPRDWDEQYF.

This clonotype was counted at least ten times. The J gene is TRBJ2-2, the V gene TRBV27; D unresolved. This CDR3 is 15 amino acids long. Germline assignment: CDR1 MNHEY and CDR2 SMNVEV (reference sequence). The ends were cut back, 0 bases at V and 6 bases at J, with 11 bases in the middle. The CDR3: CASSLSLVTAGELFF. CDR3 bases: TGTGCCAGCAGTTTATCGCTGGTTACGGCCGGGGAGCTGTTTTTT.

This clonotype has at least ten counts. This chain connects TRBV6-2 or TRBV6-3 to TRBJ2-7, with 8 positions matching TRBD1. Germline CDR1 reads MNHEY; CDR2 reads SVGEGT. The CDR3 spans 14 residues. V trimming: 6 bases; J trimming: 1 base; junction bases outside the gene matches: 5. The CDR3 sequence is CASRLGQESYEQYF. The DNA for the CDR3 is TGTGCCAGCAGACTGGGACAGGAGTCCTACGAGCAGTACTTC.

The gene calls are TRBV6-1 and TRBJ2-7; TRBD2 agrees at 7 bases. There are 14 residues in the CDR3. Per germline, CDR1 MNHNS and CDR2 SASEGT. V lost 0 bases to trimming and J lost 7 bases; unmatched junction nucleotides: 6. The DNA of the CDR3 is TGTGCCAGCAGTGAAGCTAGCGGGCGGAGTGAGCAGTACTTC. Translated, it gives CASSEASGRSEQYF.

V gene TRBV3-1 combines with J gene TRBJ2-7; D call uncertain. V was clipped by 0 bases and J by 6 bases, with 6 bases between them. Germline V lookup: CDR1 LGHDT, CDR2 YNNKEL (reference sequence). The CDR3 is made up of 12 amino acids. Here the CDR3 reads CASSQDVGEQYF. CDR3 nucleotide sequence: TGTGCCAGCAGCCAAGATGTAGGCGAGCAGTACTTC.

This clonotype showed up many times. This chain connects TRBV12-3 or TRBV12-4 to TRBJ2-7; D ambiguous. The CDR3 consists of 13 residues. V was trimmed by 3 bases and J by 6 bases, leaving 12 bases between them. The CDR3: CASSFGFSSEQYF. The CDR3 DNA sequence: TGTGCCAGCAGTTTTGGGTTTTCCAGCGAGCAGTACTTC.

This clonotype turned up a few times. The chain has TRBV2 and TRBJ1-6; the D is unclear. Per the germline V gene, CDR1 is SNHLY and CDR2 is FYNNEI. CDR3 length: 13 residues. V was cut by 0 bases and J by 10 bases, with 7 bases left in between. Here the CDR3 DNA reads TGTGCCAGCAGTGAAGCGAGTTCCTCACCCCTCCACTTT. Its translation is CASSEASSSPLHF.

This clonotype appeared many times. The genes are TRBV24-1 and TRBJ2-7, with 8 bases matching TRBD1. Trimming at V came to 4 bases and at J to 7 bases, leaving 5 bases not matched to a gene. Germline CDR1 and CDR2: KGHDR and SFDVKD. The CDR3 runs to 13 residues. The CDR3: CATSDQGAPEQYF. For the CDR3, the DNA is TGTGCCACCAGTGACCAGGGGGCGCCTGAGCAGTACTTC.

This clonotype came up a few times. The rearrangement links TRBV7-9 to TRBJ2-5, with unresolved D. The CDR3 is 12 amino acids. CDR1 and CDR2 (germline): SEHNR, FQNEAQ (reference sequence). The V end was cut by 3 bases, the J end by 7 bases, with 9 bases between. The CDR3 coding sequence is TGTGCCAGCAGCTTGCGAGATGGGACCCAGTACTTC. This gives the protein CASSLRDGTQYF.

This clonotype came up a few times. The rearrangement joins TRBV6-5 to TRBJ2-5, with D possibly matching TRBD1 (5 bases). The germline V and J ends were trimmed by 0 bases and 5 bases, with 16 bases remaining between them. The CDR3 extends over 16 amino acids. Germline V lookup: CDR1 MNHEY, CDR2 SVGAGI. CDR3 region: CASSYSDPGLSETQYF. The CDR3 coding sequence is TGTGCCAGCAGTTACTCTGACCCAGGGTTGTCGGAGACCCAGTACTTC.

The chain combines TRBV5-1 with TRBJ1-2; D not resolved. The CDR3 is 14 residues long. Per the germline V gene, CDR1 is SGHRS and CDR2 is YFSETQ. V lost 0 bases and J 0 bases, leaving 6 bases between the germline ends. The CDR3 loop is CASSLEQANYGYTF. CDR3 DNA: TGCGCCAGCAGCTTGGAGCAGGCTAACTATGGCTACACCTTC.

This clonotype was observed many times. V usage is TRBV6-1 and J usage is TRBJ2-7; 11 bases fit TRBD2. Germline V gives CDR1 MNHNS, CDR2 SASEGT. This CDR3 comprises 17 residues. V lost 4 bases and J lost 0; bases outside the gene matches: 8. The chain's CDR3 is CASSGPRLAGNSYEQYF. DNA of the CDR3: TGTGCCAGCAGTGGGCCAAGACTAGCGGGGAACTCCTACGAGCAGTACTTC.

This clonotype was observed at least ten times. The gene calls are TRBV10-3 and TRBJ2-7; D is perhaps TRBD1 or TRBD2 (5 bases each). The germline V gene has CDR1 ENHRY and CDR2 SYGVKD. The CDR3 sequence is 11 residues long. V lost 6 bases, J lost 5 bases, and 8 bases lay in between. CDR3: CAIRRGDEQYF. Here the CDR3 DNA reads TGTGCCATCAGGCGAGGGGACGAGCAGTACTTC.

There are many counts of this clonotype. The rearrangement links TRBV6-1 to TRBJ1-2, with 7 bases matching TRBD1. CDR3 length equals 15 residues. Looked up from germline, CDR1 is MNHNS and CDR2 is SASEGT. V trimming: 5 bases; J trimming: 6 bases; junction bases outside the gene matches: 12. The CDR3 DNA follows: TGTGCCAGCAGTCGTGAAAAGACAGGGTTTAATGGCTACACCTTC. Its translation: CASSREKTGFNGYTF.

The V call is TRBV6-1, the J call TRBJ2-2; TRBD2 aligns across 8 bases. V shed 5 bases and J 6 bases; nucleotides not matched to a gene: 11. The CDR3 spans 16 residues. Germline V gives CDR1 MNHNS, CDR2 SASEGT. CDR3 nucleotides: TGTGCCAGCAGTCCAAATTTACGGGGGGGCCCCGGGGAGCTGTTTTTT. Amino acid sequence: CASSPNLRGGPGELFF.

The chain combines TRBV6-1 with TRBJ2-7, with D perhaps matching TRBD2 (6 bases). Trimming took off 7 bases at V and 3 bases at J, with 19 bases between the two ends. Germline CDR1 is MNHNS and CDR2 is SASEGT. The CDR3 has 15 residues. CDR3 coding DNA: TGTGCCAGCATCCCACCCGGGACTCCTCGCTACGAGCAGTACTTC. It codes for CASIPPGTPRYEQYF.

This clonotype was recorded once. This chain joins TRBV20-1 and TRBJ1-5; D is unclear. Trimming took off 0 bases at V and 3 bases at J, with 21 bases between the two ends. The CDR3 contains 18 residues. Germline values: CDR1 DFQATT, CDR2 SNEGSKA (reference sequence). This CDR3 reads CSARDVGRFRAANQPQHF. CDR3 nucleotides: TGCAGTGCTAGAGATGTTGGCCGGTTTCGGGCCGCCAATCAGCCCCAGCATTTT.

The CDR3 coding sequence is TGTGCCAGCAGCCAGGTCCCCGGGACCGGGGAGCTGTTTTTT. Encoded protein: CASSQVPGTGELFF. The chain has TRBV3-1 and TRBJ2-2, with no clear D. CDR1 LGHDT and CDR2 YNNKEL come from the germline V gene (reference sequence). Trimming stripped 3 bases from V and 5 bases from J, with 10 bases between. This CDR3 has 14 residues.